This TCR beta chain was identified in a study of OX40 agonist ivuxolimab in advanced cancers. Study at large: Ivuxolimab, an antibody that agonizes OX40 (CD134), was administered to the patients. Three dose-escalation patients had partial responses: one with hepatocellular carcinoma and two with cutaneous melanoma.

Autoimmune disease history or systemic immunosuppression disqualified patients. V gave up 0 bases and J gave up 9 bases, with 21 bases separating them. The CDR3 runs to 17 residues. The germline V gene has CDR1 KGHSH and CDR2 LQKENI. TCRdb's copy holds only in-frame clones and misses some; the assay was immunoSEQ multiplex PCR. The data show about 64,000 clones, about four fifths seen once. Sequencing used CD4+ or CD8+ T cells sorted from blood, obtained in a trial of the OX40 agonist ivuxolimab. This chain links TRBV18 with TRBJ2-1, with D possibly TRBD2 on 6 matching bases. The TCR comes from an adult with an advanced solid tumor such as melanoma, head and neck, liver or kidney cancer. In DNA form, the CDR3 reads TGTGCCAGCTCACCACCGAGATTGGGGACTCTTTTATTTGAGCAGTTCTTC. It is translated as CASSPPRLGTLLFEQFF.